Listed below are T cell receptor beta chains from one sample, sequenced in a study of post-analysis software for immune sequencing data. MiXCR, applied by TCRdb to the PCR reads, yields one record per CDR3 protein. The repertoire includes hundreds of thousands of distinct CDR3 sequences, 25% to 30% of them detected once, and more than 0.55% sits in the top ten. Input material: blood. The source of these receptors is a girl under 18 with multiple sclerosis. CDR3s include the opening cysteine and the closing phenylalanine or tryptophan. D genes are given only for firm matches. Clone size appears in some rows only: once, few, many, or a class for an expanded clone.

D gene | clone size | J gene | V gene | CDR3 DNA | CDR3 protein
. | few | TRBJ2-2 | TRBV5-1 | TGCGCCAGCAGCTTGAAGGTCTCCGGGGAGCTGTTTTTT | CASSLKVSGELFF
. | . | TRBJ1-2 | TRBV7-2 | TGTGCCAGCAGCTTAGCCAGGTCTAGTTACACCTTC | CASSLARSSYTF
. | . | TRBJ2-2 | TRBV10-3 | TGTGCCATCTCTTTGTCCGGGGAGCTGTTTTTT | CAISLSGELFF
. | . | TRBJ2-7 | TRBV2 | TGTGCCAGCAGTGAACAGTACGAGCAGTACTTC | CASSEQYEQYF
. | . | TRBJ1-4 | TRBV14 | TGTGCCAGCAGCCAAGTCGGCGGCCGAGTTGGACACTTAAATGAAAAACTGTTTTTT | CASSQVGGRVGHLNEKLFF
. | . | TRBJ1-6 | TRBV20-1 | TGCAGTGCTAGAGGACGGCGGGGAATTGATTCACCCCTCCACTTT | CSARGRRGIDSPLHF
TRBD2 | . | TRBJ2-1 | TRBV2 | TGTGCCAGCAGTGAAGCTAGCGGGAGCACCGCTGAGCAGTTCTTC | CASSEASGSTAEQFF
TRBD2 | . | TRBJ2-1 | TRBV4-2 | TGTGCCGGCAGCCAAGAGGTCGACGGGGGGGTCTACAATGAGCAGTTCTTC | CAGSQEVDGGVYNEQFF
TRBD2 | . | TRBJ2-2 | TRBV20-1 | TGCAGTGCTAGTGGGACTAGCAGAGGCGGGGAGCTGTTTTTT | CSASGTSRGGELFF
TRBD1 | . | TRBJ2-7 | TRBV2 | TGTGCCAGCGAGGGACAGAAATACGAGCAGTACTTC | CASEGQKYEQYF
. | once | TRBJ2-3 | TRBV20-1 | TGCAGTGCTGGGGGGTCCCGCACAGATACGCAGTATTTT | CSAGGSRTDTQYF
TRBD2 | few | TRBJ2-5 | TRBV7-2 | TGTGCCAACAGCTTAGCGGCTAGCGGGAGTGAGACCCAGTACTTC | CANSLAASGSETQYF
. | . | TRBJ1-2 | TRBV7-9 | TGTGCCAGCAGCCAAACAAGGGACGGCTATGGCTACACCTTC | CASSQTRDGYGYTF
. | many | TRBJ2-7 | TRBV5-1 | TGCGCCAGCAGCCATTCTAAGCCGGTTGACGAGCAGTACTTC | CASSHSKPVDEQYF
. | . | TRBJ2-5 | TRBV5-1 | TGCGCCAGCAGCCCAGACAACCCCCAAGAGACCCAGTACTTC | CASSPDNPQETQYF
TRBD2 | . | TRBJ2-7 | TRBV7-2 | TGTGCCAGCAGCTTATATCTAGCGGGAGGAGGCGGCGAGCAGTACTTC | CASSLYLAGGGGEQYF
. | few | TRBJ2-5 | TRBV20-1 | TGCAGTGCTAGTGAAGGGGCCCTACAAGAGACCCAGTACTTC | CSASEGALQETQYF
. | . | TRBJ1-5 | TRBV12-3/TRBV12-4 | TGTGCCAGCAGTTTAGAGGTTGGGGGCAGTCAGCCCCAGCATTTT | CASSLEVGGSQPQHF
. | few | TRBJ2-1 | TRBV2 | TGTGCCAGCAGTGACGGGACATACTCCTACAATGAGCAGTTCTTC | CASSDGTYSYNEQFF
TRBD1 | . | TRBJ2-7 | TRBV7-9 | TGTGCCAGCAGCGCTTCCTTGACAGGGCTCTACGAGCAGTACTTC | CASSASLTGLYEQYF
. | few | TRBJ2-6 | TRBV27 | TGTGCCAGCAGAGTGAACCCCTCTGGGGCCAACGTCCTGACTTTC | CASRVNPSGANVLTF
. | . | TRBJ2-3 | TRBV28 | TGTGCCAGCAGTTTAACAGCGGGCGGCACAGATACGCAGTATTTT | CASSLTAGGTDTQYF
TRBD2 | . | TRBJ2-2 | TRBV5-1 | TGCGCCAGCAGCTCTGCGGCTAGCGGGAGGGCCAACGGGGAGCTGTTTTTT | CASSSAASGRANGELFF
. | . | TRBJ2-7 | TRBV12-3/TRBV12-4 | TGTGCCAGCAGTTTTACCCGGTACGAGCAGTACTTC | CASSFTRYEQYF
TRBD2 | few | TRBJ2-1 | TRBV20-1 | TGCAGTGCTAGAGACGCTCTAGCGGGGTCTGGAATGGGGCAGTTCTTC | CSARDALAGSGMGQFF
TRBD1 | . | TRBJ2-7 | TRBV5-6 | TGTGCCAGCAGCCTGACAGGGGGCGAGTACGAGCAGTACTTC | CASSLTGGEYEQYF
TRBD1 | . | TRBJ2-3 | TRBV20-1 | TGCAGTGCGGCCGGGACAGGGGGCGCAGATACGCAGTATTTT | CSAAGTGGADTQYF
. | . | TRBJ1-2 | TRBV12-3/TRBV12-4 | TGTGCCAGCAGTTTTGACGCTAGAAGTTATGGCTACACCTTC | CASSFDARSYGYTF
. | . | TRBJ2-3 | TRBV5-1 | TGCGCCAGCAGCGAGATTGGGGGAGATACGCAGTATTTT | CASSEIGGDTQYF
. | . | TRBJ1-1 | TRBV7-9 | TGTGCCAGCAGCTTAGGAACCAGCTGGGGGACTGAAGCTTTCTTT | CASSLGTSWGTEAFF
TRBD1 | . | TRBJ2-7 | TRBV27 | TGTGCCAGCAGTTTCTACCCCGGGACAGGAGACTACGAGCAGTACTTC | CASSFYPGTGDYEQYF
TRBD1 | few | TRBJ1-5 | TRBV10-3 | TGTGCCATCAGTGAATCCGGGACAGGGCGTTATCGGCCCCAGCATTTT | CAISESGTGRYRPQHF
TRBD1 | . | TRBJ1-5 | TRBV4-1 | TGCGCCAGCAGCCAAGATCGAGGGGGCGATCAGCCCCAGCATTTT | CASSQDRGGDQPQHF
TRBD2 | many | TRBJ2-7 | TRBV29-1 | TGCAGCGTTGAAAGTCGGGAGGGCATCTACGAGCAGTACTTC | CSVESREGIYEQYF
TRBD2 | few | TRBJ2-2 | TRBV14 | TGTGCCAGCAGCCCGTCTAGCGGGAACACCGGGGAGCTGTTTTTT | CASSPSSGNTGELFF
. | . | TRBJ2-2 | TRBV4-3 | TGCGCCAGCAGCCAATTCTCGAGCTTGAACACCGGGGAGCTGTTTTTT | CASSQFSSLNTGELFF